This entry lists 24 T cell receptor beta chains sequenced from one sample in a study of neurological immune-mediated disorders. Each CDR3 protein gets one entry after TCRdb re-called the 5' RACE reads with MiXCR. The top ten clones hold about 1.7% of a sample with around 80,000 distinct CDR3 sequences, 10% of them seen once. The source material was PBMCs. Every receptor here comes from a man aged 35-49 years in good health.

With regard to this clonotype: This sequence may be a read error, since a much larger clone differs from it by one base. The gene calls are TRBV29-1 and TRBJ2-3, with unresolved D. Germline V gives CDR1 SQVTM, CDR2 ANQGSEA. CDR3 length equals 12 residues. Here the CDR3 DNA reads TGCAGCGTTGACGGCGGCACATATACGCAGTATTTT. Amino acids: CSVDGGTYTQYF.

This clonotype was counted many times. The CDR3 here is CSARDTPNNQPQHF. The CDR3 bases are TGCAGTGCTAGAGATACGCCGAACAATCAGCCCCAGCATTTT. This chain uses TRBV20-1 with TRBJ1-5; D is ambiguous. CDR1 is DFQATT, CDR2 SNEGSKA, per germline (reference sequence). The CDR3 consists of 14 residues. V lost 0 bases and J 3 bases, leaving 9 bases between the germline ends.

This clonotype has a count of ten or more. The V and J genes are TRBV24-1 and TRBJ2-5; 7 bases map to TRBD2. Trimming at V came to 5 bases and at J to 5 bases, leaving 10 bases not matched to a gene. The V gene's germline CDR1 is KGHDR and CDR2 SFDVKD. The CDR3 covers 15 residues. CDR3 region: CATSGGVGRDETQYF. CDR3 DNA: TGTGCCACCAGTGGGGGGGTGGGGAGGGACGAGACCCAGTACTTC.

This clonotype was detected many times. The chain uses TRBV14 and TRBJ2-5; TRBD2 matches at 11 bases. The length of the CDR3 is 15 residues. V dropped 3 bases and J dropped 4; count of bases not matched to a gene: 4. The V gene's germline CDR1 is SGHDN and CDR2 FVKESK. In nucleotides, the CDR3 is TGTGCCAGCAGCCAGCTAGCGGGAGGAGGAGAGACCCAGTACTTC. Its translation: CASSQLAGGGETQYF.

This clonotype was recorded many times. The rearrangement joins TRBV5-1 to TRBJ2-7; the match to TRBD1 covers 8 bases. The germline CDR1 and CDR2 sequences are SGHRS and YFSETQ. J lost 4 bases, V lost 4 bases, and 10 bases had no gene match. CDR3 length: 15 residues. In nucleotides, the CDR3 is TGCGCCAGCAGCCGGGTTGGGACAGGTGAATACGAGCAGTACTTC. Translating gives CASSRVGTGEYEQYF.

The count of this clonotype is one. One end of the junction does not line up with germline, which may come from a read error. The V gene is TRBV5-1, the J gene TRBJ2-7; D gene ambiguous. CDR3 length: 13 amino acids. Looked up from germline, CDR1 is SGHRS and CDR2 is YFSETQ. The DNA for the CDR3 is TGTGCCAGCAGCTTCAGGAAAACCTACGAGCAGTACTTC. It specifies CASSFRKTYEQYF.

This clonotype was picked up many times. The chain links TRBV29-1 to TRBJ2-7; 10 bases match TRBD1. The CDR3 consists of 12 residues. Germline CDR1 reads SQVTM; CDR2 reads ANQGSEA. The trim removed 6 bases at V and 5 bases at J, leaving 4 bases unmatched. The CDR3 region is CSVSTGGDEQYF. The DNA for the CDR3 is TGCAGCGTCTCGACAGGGGGCGACGAGCAGTACTTC.

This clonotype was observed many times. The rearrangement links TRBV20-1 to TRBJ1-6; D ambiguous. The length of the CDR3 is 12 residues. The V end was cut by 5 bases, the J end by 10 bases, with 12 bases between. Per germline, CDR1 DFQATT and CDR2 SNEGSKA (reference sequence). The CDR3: CSAAKNSSPLHF. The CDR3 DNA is TGCAGTGCTGCCAAAAATTCCTCACCCCTCCACTTT.

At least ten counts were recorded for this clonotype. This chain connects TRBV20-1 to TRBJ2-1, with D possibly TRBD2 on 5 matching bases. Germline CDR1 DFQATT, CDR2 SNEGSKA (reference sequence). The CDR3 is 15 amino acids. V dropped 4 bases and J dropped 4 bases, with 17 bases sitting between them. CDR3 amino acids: CSAISLRGPYNEQFF. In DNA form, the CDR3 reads TGCAGTGCTATATCGCTTAGAGGGCCTTACAATGAGCAGTTCTTC.

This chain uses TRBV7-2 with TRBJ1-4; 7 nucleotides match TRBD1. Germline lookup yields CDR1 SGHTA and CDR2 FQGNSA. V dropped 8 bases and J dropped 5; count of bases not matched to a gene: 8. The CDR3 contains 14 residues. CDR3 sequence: CASGPGQLNEKLFF. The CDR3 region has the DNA TGTGCCAGCGGCCCGGGACAGCTAAATGAAAAACTGTTTTTT.

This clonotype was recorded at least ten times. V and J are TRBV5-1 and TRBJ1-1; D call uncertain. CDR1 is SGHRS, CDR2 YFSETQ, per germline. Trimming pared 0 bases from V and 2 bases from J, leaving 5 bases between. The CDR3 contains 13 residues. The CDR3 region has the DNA TGCGCCAGCAGCTTGGACCCTAACACTGAAGCTTTCTTT. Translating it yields CASSLDPNTEAFF.

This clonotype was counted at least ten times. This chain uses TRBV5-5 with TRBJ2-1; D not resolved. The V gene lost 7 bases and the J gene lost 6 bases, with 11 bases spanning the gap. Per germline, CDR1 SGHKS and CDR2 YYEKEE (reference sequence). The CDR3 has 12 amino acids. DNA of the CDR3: TGTGCCAGCCACGGGCCAGGCAATGAGCAGTTCTTC. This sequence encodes CASHGPGNEQFF.

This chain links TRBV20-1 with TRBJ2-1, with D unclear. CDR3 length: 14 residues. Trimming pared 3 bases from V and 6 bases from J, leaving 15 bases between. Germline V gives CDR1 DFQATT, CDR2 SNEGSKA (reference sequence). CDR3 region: CSARGSVSSNEQFF. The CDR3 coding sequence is TGCAGTGCTAGGGGGTCTGTTTCGAGCAATGAGCAGTTCTTC.

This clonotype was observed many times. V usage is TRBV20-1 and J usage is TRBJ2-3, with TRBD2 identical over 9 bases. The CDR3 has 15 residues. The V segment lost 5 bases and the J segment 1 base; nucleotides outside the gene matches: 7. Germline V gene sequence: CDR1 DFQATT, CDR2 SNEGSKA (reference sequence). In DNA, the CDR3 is TGCAGTGCTTTAGACCCTAGCGGGGGCACAGATACGCAGTATTTT. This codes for CSALDPSGGTDTQYF.

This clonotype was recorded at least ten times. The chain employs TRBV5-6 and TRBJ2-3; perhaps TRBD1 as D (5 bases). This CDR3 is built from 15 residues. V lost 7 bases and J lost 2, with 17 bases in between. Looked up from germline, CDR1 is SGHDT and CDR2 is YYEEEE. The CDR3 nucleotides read TGTGCCAGCGGCCCAGGGCTTCGACACACAGATACGCAGTATTTT. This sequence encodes CASGPGLRHTDTQYF.

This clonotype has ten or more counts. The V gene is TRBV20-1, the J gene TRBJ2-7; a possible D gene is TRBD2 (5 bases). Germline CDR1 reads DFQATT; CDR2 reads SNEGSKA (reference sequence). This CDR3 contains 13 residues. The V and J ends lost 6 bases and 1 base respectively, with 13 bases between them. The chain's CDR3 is CSAIRRTSYEQYF. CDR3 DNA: TGCAGTGCCATTCGACGGACTTCCTACGAGCAGTACTTC.

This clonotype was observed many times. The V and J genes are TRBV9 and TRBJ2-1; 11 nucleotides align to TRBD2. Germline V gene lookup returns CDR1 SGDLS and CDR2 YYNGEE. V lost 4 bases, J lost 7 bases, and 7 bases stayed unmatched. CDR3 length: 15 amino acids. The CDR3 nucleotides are TGTGCCAGCAGCCCCCGGGTAGCGGGAGGGAATGAGCAGTTCTTC. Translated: CASSPRVAGGNEQFF.

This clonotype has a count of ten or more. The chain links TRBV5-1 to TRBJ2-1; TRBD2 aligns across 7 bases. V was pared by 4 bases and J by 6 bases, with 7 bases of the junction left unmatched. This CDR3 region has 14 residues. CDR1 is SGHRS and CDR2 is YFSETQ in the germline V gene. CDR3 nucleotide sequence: TGCGCCAGCAGCGGCCGGACTAGTAGCAATGAGCAGTTCTTC. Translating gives CASSGRTSSNEQFF.

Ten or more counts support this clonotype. The CDR3 coding sequence is TGCGCCAGCCCGGTAGACCGGGACAGGGGAGCGGGCAATCAGCCCCAGCATTTT. Translation gives CASPVDRDRGAGNQPQHF. The rearrangement links TRBV4-1 to TRBJ1-5; 10 bases map to TRBD1. V trimming: 8 bases; J trimming: 2 bases; junction bases outside the gene matches: 15. The CDR3 has 18 residues. The germline CDR1 and CDR2 sequences are MGHRA and YSYEKL.

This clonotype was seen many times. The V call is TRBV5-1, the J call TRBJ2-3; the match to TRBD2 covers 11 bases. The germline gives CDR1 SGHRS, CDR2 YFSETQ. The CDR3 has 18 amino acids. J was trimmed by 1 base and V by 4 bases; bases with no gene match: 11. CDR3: CASSRTSGPRKGTDTQYF. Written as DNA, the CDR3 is TGCGCCAGCAGCCGGACTAGCGGGCCCCGTAAGGGCACAGATACGCAGTATTTT.

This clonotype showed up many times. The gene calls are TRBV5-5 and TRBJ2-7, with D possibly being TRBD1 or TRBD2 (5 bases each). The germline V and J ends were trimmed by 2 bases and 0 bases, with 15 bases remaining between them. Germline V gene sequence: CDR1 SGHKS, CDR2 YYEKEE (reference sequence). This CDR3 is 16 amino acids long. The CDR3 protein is CASSFLSAGSSYEQYF. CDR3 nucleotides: TGTGCCAGCAGCTTCCTCTCGGCAGGGAGCTCCTACGAGCAGTACTTC.

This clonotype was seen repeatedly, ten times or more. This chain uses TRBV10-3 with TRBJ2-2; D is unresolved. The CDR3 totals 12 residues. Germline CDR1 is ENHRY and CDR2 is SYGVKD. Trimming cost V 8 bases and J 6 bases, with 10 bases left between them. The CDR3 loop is CAILPGPGELFF. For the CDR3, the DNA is TGTGCCATCCTTCCTGGGCCCGGGGAGCTGTTTTTT.

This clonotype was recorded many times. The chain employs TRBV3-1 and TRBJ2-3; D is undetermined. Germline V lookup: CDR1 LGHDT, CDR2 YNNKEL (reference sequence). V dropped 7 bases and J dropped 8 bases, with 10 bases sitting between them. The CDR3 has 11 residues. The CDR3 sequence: CASTSQSTQYF. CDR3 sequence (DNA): TGTGCCAGCACCTCACAATCTACGCAGTATTTT.

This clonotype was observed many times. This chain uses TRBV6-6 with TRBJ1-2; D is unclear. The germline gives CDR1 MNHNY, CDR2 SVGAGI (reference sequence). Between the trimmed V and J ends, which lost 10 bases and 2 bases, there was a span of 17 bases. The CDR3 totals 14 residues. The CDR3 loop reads CAILKDGRNYGYTF. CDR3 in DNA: TGTGCCATCTTGAAAGACGGCAGAAACTATGGCTACACCTTC.